This T cell receptor (beta chain) was found in a study of blood T cells in healthy people across ages. The overall study: About one barcoded beta molecule was captured per two T cells (by template switching).

Whole-study results and caveats: Observed TCR beta diversity per million T cells went down as age went up. This fall followed a roughly linear course with age.

Using a J-beta primer mix together with a sample-barcoded 5' primer, a second PCR was run for about 6 to 12 cycles. The authors tagged each cDNA molecule using a template-switch adaptor with 12 random nucleotides. Every individual sample yielded 2.5 million or more paired-end reads (each containing CDR3). TCRdb re-derived calls from the 5' RACE reads in MiXCR, one entry per CDR3 protein. The table includes around 900,000 distinct CDR3 sequences, approximately 50% detected once. Germline values: CDR1 SQVTM, CDR2 ANQGSEA. CDR3 length: 15 residues. V was trimmed by 5 bases and J by 5 bases, leaving 22 bases between them. The table lists this clonotype with a few counts. Its antigen is unknown.

The sequencing sample was made of blood. The clonotype originates from a woman in her sixties or seventies in good health. This chain uses TRBV29-1 with TRBJ2-7; a weak D match, TRBD2 (5 bases). This CDR3 is CSVSRPGSEYNEQYF. CDR3 in DNA: TGCAGCGTTTCTCGCCCGGGATCGGAGTACAACGAGCAGTACTTC.